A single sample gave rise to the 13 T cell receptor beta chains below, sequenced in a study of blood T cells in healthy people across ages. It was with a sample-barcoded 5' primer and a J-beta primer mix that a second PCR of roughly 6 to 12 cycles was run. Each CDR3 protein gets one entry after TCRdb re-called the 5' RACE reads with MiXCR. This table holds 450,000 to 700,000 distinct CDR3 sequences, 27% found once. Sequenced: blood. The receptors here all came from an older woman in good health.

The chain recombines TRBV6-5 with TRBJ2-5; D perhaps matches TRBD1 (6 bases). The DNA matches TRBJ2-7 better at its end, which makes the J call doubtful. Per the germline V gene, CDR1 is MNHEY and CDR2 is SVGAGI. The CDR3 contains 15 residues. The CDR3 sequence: CASSYNSRGPYEQYF. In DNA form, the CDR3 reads TGTGCCAGCAGTTACAATAGCAGGGGTCCCTACGAGCAGTACTTC.

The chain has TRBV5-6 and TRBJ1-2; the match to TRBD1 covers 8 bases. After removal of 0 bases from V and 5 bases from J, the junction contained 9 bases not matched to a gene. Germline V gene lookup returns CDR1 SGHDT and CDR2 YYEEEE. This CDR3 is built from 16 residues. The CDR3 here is CASSLEPGGAWYGYTF. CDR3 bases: TGTGCCAGCAGCTTGGAACCAGGGGGCGCTTGGTATGGCTACACCTTC.

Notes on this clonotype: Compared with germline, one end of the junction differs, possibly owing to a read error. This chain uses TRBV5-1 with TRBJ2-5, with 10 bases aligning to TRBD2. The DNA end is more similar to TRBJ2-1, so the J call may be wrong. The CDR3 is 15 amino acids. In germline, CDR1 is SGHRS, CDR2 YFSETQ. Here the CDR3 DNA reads TGCGCCAGCATCTTGGAGGCTAGCGGGGGCTATGAGCAGTTCTTC. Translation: CASILEASGGYEQFF.

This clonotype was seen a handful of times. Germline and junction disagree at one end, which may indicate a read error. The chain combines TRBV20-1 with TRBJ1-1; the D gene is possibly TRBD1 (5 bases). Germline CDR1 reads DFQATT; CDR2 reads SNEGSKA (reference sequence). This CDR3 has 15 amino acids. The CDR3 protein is CSARDSGGLNTEAFF. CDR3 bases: TGCAGTGCTAGAGATTCGGGGGGTTTGAACACTGAGGCTTTCTTT.

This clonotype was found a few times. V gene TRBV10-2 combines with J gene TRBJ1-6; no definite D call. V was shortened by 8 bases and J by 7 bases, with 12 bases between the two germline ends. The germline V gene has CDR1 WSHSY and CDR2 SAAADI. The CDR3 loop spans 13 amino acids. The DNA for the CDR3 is TGCGCCAGCTCCGGGATAGAGAATTCACCCCTCCACTTT. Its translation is CASSGIENSPLHF.

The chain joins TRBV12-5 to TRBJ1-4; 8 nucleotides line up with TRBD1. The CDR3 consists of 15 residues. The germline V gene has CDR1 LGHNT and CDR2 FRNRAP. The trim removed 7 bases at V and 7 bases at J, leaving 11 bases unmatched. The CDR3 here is CASAFQGAVREKLFF. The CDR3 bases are TGTGCTAGTGCCTTCCAGGGGGCTGTGCGTGAAAAACTGTTTTTT. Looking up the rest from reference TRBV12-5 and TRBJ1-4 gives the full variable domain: DARVTQTPRHKVTEMGQEVTMRCQPILGHNTVFWYRQTMMQGLELLAYFRNRAPLDDSGMPKDRFSAEMPDATLATLKIQPSEPRDSAVYFCASAFQGAVREKLFFGSGTQLSVL.

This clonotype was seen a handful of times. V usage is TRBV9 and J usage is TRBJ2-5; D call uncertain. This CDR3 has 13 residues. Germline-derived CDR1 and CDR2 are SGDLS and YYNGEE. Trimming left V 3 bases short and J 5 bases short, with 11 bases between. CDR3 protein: CASSETIGETQYF. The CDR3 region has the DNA TGTGCCAGCAGCGAGACAATTGGTGAGACCCAGTACTTC.

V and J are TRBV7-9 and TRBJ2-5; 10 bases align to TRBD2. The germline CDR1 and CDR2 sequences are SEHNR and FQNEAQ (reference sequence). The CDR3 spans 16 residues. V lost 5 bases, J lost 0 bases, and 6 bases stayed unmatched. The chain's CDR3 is CASSPGTSAYQETQYF. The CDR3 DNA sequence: TGTGCCAGCAGCCCGGGGACTAGCGCGTACCAAGAGACCCAGTACTTC.

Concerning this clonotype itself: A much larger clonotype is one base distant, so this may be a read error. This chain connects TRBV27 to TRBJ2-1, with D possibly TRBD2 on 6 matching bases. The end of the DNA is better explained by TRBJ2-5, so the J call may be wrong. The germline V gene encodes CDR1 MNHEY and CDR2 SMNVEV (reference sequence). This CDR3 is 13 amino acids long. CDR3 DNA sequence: TGTGCCGGCAGGACTACCGGGGGAGAGACCCAGTACTTC. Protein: CAGRTTGGETQYF.

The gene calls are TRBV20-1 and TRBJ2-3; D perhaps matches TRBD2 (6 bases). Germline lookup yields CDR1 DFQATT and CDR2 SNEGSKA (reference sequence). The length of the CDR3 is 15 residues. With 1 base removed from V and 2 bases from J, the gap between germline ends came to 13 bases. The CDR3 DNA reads TGCAGTGCTAGAGCCGCCGGCGGGGACACAGATACGCAGTATTTT. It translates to CSARAAGGDTDTQYF.

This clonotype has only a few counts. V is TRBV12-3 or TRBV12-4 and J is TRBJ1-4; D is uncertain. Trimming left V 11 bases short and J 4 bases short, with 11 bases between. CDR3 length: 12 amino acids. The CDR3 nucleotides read TGTGCCCCACGAGGAGATAATGAAAAACTGTTTTTT. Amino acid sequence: CAPRGDNEKLFF.

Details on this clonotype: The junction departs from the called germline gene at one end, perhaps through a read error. Here the CDR3 DNA reads TGCGCCAGCGGAGCGGGGGACACAGATACGCAGTATTTT. Protein: CASGAGDTDTQYF. The rearrangement uses TRBV6-5 and TRBJ2-3, with 8 positions matching TRBD2. This CDR3 is 13 amino acids long. Looked up from germline, CDR1 is MNHEY and CDR2 is SVGAGI.

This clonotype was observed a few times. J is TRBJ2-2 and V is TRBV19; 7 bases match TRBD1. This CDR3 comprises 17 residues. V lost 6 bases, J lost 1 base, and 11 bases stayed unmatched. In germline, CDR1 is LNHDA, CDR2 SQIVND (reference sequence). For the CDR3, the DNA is TGTGCCAGTAGGCTGAGCTCCGGGACAGAGAACACCGGGGAGCTGTTTTTT. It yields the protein CASRLSSGTENTGELFF.